The next 21 T cell receptor beta chains were all read from a single sample in a study of T cell changes during pregnancy in multiple sclerosis (dated by TCRdb to about 2019). The protocol used for the library was the immunoSEQ multiplex PCR assay. Sourced from immuneACCESS, this table was stored by TCRdb with only in-frame sequences that have V and J called. A share of the clones is absent; for the studies checked, an unresolved V gene accounts for under half, and the remainder has no known explanation. This sample gives some 120,000 clones in total; approximately 96% of them show up just once. The ten largest account for over 0.35% of the sample. Here the sequenced sample was peripheral blood, taken after pregnancy. All receptors come from a female donor with multiple sclerosis, enrolled in a pregnancy study.

This chain links TRBV19 with TRBJ2-3, with 12 positions matching TRBD2. From germline, CDR1 is LNHDA and CDR2 SQIVND (reference sequence). The CDR3 is made up of 15 amino acids. The trim removed 6 bases at V and 4 bases at J, leaving 5 bases unmatched. This chain's CDR3 is CASSTTSGSPDTQYF. The CDR3 DNA sequence: TGTGCCAGTAGCACGACTAGCGGGAGCCCAGATACGCAGTATTTT.

The gene calls are TRBV27 and TRBJ2-7, with 10 bases that match TRBD2. Trimming took 6 bases from V and 2 from J; bases not matched to a gene: 13. There are 17 residues in the CDR3. CDR1 and CDR2 (germline): MNHEY, SMNVEV (reference sequence). The CDR3 DNA reads as TGTGCCAGCAGAGCACTGCCCCTAGCGGGAGAGGCCTACGAGCAGTACTTC. This codes for CASRALPLAGEAYEQYF.

This rearrangement joins TRBV18 to TRBJ2-1; TRBD2 matches at 7 bases. Germline V lookup: CDR1 KGHSH, CDR2 LQKENI. Trimming took 1 base from V and 0 from J; bases not matched to a gene: 6. The length of the CDR3 is 17 residues. The CDR3 bases are TGTGCCAGCTCACCACTACCTCCGGGGGGCTCCTACAATGAGCAGTTCTTC. Translation: CASSPLPPGGSYNEQFF.

The rearrangement joins TRBV7-6 to TRBJ2-7; TRBD1 agrees at 8 bases. The CDR3 runs to 16 residues. Germline CDR1 and CDR2: SGHVS and FNYEAQ. The V and J ends lost 4 bases and 0 bases, in that order; junction bases with no gene match: 8. CDR3 bases: TGTGCCAGCAGCTCCGGACAGGGAAAAAGCTCCTACGAGCAGTACTTC. As protein: CASSSGQGKSSYEQYF.

The chain has TRBV30 and TRBJ2-3, with D perhaps TRBD1 (5 bases). The length of the CDR3 is 14 residues. The V gene lost 1 base and the J gene lost 4 bases, with 12 bases spanning the gap. CDR1 GTSNPN and CDR2 SVGIG come from the germline V gene (reference sequence). The CDR3 is CAWSAGQGPDTQYF. The CDR3 DNA reads as TGTGCCTGGAGTGCTGGGCAGGGTCCAGATACGCAGTATTTT.

The chain has TRBV5-4 and TRBJ2-7; no clear D gene. Per the germline V gene, CDR1 is SGHNT and CDR2 is YYREEE (reference sequence). The CDR3 sequence is 13 residues long. Trimming cost V 4 bases and J 0 bases, with 8 bases left between them. CDR3 bases: TGTGCCAGCAGCCCCAGTCCCTCCTACGAGCAGTACTTC. Residues: CASSPSPSYEQYF.

The chain uses TRBV18 and TRBJ1-1; D possibly corresponds to TRBD1 (5 bases). Germline values: CDR1 KGHSH, CDR2 LQKENI. V lost 3 bases and J lost 1, with 12 bases in between. The CDR3 spans 15 residues. CDR3 DNA: TGTGCCAGCTCACCGGGGTTACAGGAGAACACTGAAGCTTTCTTT. It yields the protein CASSPGLQENTEAFF.

The chain recombines TRBV7-9 with TRBJ2-6; perhaps TRBD2 as D (5 bases). The ends were cut back, 6 bases at V and 2 bases at J, with 8 bases in the middle. This CDR3 region has 14 residues. Germline assignment: CDR1 SEHNR and CDR2 FQNEAQ (reference sequence). CDR3 in DNA: TGTGCCAGCAGAGTCGGGACTGGGGCCAACGTCCTGACTTTC. This sequence encodes CASRVGTGANVLTF.

In this sample, this clone turned up once. The chain carries TRBV5-6 and TRBJ2-5, with D possibly matching TRBD2 (6 bases). Trimming shortened V by 4 bases and J by 5 bases, and 12 bases separated the two germline ends. Germline CDR1 and CDR2: SGHDT and YYEEEE. The CDR3 has 13 residues. For the CDR3, the DNA is TGTGCCAGCAGCATAACAGGAGGGGAGACCCAGTACTTC. It is translated as CASSITGGETQYF.

The CDR3 sequence is CASSPPGWGANTEAFF. The CDR3 DNA reads as TGTGCCAGCTCACCTCCCGGGTGGGGAGCTAACACTGAAGCTTTCTTT. The chain employs TRBV18 and TRBJ1-1; D unresolved. The V gene lost 3 bases and the J gene lost 2 bases, with 16 bases spanning the gap. This CDR3 region has 16 residues. Germline V gene data show CDR1 as KGHSH and CDR2 as LQKENI.

This chain connects TRBV5-4 to TRBJ1-1, with TRBD1 as a possible D gene (5 bases). The V end lost 2 bases, the J end lost 4 bases, and 12 bases lay between the germline ends. The CDR3 has 14 residues. Germline CDR1 and CDR2: SGHNT and YYREEE (reference sequence). The CDR3 protein is CASSFDSRPTEAFF. CDR3 DNA: TGTGCCAGCAGCTTTGACAGCAGGCCCACTGAAGCTTTCTTT.

The V and J genes are TRBV5-6 and TRBJ2-1; D uncertain. Trimming pared 4 bases from V and 0 bases from J, leaving 11 bases between. The CDR3 loop spans 15 amino acids. Per the germline V gene, CDR1 is SGHDT and CDR2 is YYEEEE. CDR3 loop: CASSHGLSSYNEQFF. CDR3 nucleotides: TGTGCCAGCAGCCACGGGTTAAGCTCCTACAATGAGCAGTTCTTC.

The chain couples TRBV6-4 to TRBJ2-1; 10 nucleotides line up with TRBD2. The CDR3 runs to 14 residues. V lost 3 bases and J lost 6; bases outside the gene matches: 2. The germline V gene encodes CDR1 MRHNA and CDR2 SNTAGT. CDR3: CASSELAGPNEQFF. The CDR3 region has the DNA TGTGCCAGCAGTGAACTAGCGGGACCCAATGAGCAGTTCTTC.

The chain couples TRBV28 to TRBJ1-5, with D possibly TRBD1 on 6 matching bases. Trimming took off 5 bases at V and 5 bases at J, with 10 bases between the two ends. Germline CDR1 MDHEN, CDR2 SYDVKM. There are 13 residues in the CDR3. The CDR3 protein is CASSDRSYQPQHF. The CDR3 nucleotides are TGTGCCAGCAGTGACAGGTCCTATCAGCCCCAGCATTTT. Looking up the rest from reference TRBV28 and TRBJ1-5 gives the full variable domain: DVKVTQSSRYLVKRTGEKVFLECVQDMDHENMFWYRQDPGLGLRLIYFSYDVKMKEKGDIPEGYSVSREKKERFSLILESASTNQTSMYLCASSDRSYQPQHFGDGTRLSIL.

The rearrangement links TRBV2 to TRBJ2-5; 8 positions agree with TRBD2. The length of the CDR3 is 15 residues. Germline CDR1 is SNHLY and CDR2 is FYNNEI. V gave up 1 base and J gave up 1 base; unmatched junction bases: 2. The CDR3 nucleotides are TGTGCCAGCAGTGAAGAGCGGGGGCCCCAAGAGACCCAGTACTTC. It translates to CASSEERGPQETQYF.

This sequence joins TRBV2 and TRBJ2-5, with 9 bases lining up with TRBD1. The better agreement between TRBJ2-7 and the DNA end casts doubt on the J call. This CDR3 is built from 12 residues. Germline V gene data show CDR1 as SNHLY and CDR2 as FYNNEI. In DNA, the CDR3 is TGTGCCACGATCTACAGGGGGCCCGAGCAGTACTTC. Its translation: CATIYRGPEQYF.

The rearrangement uses TRBV2 and TRBJ2-1; 11 bases line up with TRBD2. CDR1 and CDR2 from the germline V gene are SNHLY and FYNNEI. Unmatched junction bases numbered 10, after V lost 9 bases and J lost 9 bases. CDR3 size: 14 residues. The CDR3 bases are TGTGCCAGAAGGGAACTAGCGGGAGTAGGTGAGCAGTTCTTC. Its translation: CARRELAGVGEQFF.

The V gene is TRBV28, the J gene TRBJ2-7; 8 nucleotides line up with TRBD1. Germline CDR1 MDHEN, CDR2 SYDVKM. The CDR3 runs 13 residues. After removal of 7 bases from V and 3 bases from J, the junction contained 5 bases not matched to a gene. CDR3 DNA sequence: TGTGCCAGCATTGCAGGGGGCCACTACGAGCAGTACTTC. It is translated as CASIAGGHYEQYF.

V and J are TRBV15 and TRBJ1-3; 7 nucleotides line up with TRBD1. The trim removed 1 base at V and 2 bases at J, leaving 8 bases unmatched. Germline V gene data show CDR1 as LNHNV and CDR2 as YYDKDF (reference sequence). The CDR3 spans 17 residues. The CDR3 region is CATSRARTGSPGNTIYF. DNA for the CDR3: TGTGCCACCAGCAGAGCCCGGACAGGTTCGCCTGGAAACACCATATATTTT.

The chain combines TRBV7-2 with TRBJ2-5; D unclear. The CDR3 is made up of 13 amino acids. V dropped 7 bases and J dropped 0 bases, with 9 bases sitting between them. Germline loops: CDR1 SGHTA, CDR2 FQGNSA. This CDR3 reads CASTLRNQETQYF. For the CDR3, the DNA is TGTGCCAGCACCCTCAGGAACCAAGAGACCCAGTACTTC.

The chain links TRBV9 to TRBJ2-3, with D tentatively TRBD2 (6 bases). V gave up 4 bases and J gave up 2 bases, with 14 bases separating them. Germline CDR1 reads SGDLS; CDR2 reads YYNGEE. This CDR3 spans 15 amino acids. The CDR3 loop is CASSPSGLHTDTQYF. The CDR3 DNA is TGTGCCAGCAGCCCTTCGGGACTCCACACAGATACGCAGTATTTT.